The 26 T cell receptor beta chains below all came from one sample that was sequenced in a study of T-cell reconstitution after alpha-beta-depleted transplantation in children. The TCRbeta library was prepared with unique molecular identifiers. MiXCR, applied by TCRdb to the PCR reads, yields one record per CDR3 protein. The sample includes about 210,000 distinct CDR3 sequences, over 15% of them seen just once. Sequencing was performed on PBMCs, mostly from graft donor cells, taken 360 days after TCRalphabeta/CD19-depleted stem cell transplant. The receptors here all came from a male patient aged 2 to 10 who had a stem cell transplant for acute lymphoblastic leukemia, so the T cells may come from the graft donor.

This clonotype has a count of ten or more. The V and J genes are TRBV27 and TRBJ2-3, with D perhaps matching TRBD2 (7 bases). The CDR3 covers 13 residues. CDR1 and CDR2 from the germline V gene are MNHEY and SMNVEV (reference sequence). The ends were cut back, 5 bases at V and 4 bases at J, with 10 bases in the middle. CDR3 DNA sequence: TGTGCCAGCAGTCTCGGGGGGCCAGATACGCAGTATTTT. This translates into CASSLGGPDTQYF.

This clonotype was counted between two and nine times. V gene TRBV5-1 combines with J gene TRBJ2-1, with TRBD2 matching over 10 bases. In germline, CDR1 is SGHRS, CDR2 YFSETQ. J gave up 5 bases and V 2 bases, and 4 bases lay outside the gene matches. This CDR3 region has 15 residues. The CDR3 DNA sequence: TGCGCCAGCAGCTTACCTAGCGGGGGACACAATGAGCAGTTCTTC. This translates into CASSLPSGGHNEQFF.

This clonotype appeared many times. The rearrangement joins TRBV6-2 or TRBV6-3 to TRBJ2-1; 7 nucleotides match TRBD2. The CDR3 runs to 15 residues. V was clipped by 5 bases and J by 11 bases; unmatched bases: 15. Germline CDR1 reads MNHEY; CDR2 reads SVGEGT. For the CDR3, the DNA is TGTGCCAGCAGTACCTACAGGACTAGAGGAAGTCAGCAGTTCTTC. Encoded protein: CASSTYRTRGSQQFF.

The CDR3 coding sequence is TGCAGCGCCACAGGGGGTGACACCGGGGAGCTGTTTTTT. Encoded protein: CSATGGDTGELFF. The chain couples TRBV29-1 to TRBJ2-2; TRBD1 agrees at 8 bases. CDR3 length: 13 amino acids. J lost 3 bases, V lost 7 bases, and 4 bases had no gene match. Germline V CDR1 and CDR2: SQVTM, ANQGSEA.

This chain joins TRBV4-3 and TRBJ2-2; weak D call: TRBD1 (5 bases). Trimming took 0 bases from V and 6 from J, leaving 20 bases between them. The CDR3 is made up of 18 amino acids. Germline V gives CDR1 LGHNA, CDR2 YSLEER. The CDR3 DNA reads TGCGCCAGCAGCCAAGATCGCCCGCCTCGGACACGGGCCGGGGAGCTGTTTTTT. It encodes CASSQDRPPRTRAGELFF.

At least ten counts were recorded for this clonotype. The CDR3 loop is CASSRAYSYEQYF. The CDR3 DNA is TGTGCCAGCAGCCGGGCCTACTCCTACGAGCAGTACTTC. The chain has TRBV12-3 or TRBV12-4 and TRBJ2-7; D is undetermined. Trimming took 6 bases from V and 0 from J, leaving 9 bases between them. The CDR3 consists of 13 residues.

This clonotype turned up a few times. The V and J genes are TRBV12-3 or TRBV12-4 and TRBJ2-1; 10 positions agree with TRBD2. The CDR3 sequence is 15 residues long. The J segment lost 1 base and the V segment lost 6 bases, leaving 3 bases of the junction unmatched. The CDR3 DNA reads as TGTGCCAGCAGACCGGGACTAGCGTCCTACAATGAGCAGTTCTTC. Encoded protein: CASRPGLASYNEQFF.

This clonotype was detected only a few times. V is TRBV5-1 and J is TRBJ2-3; perhaps TRBD1 as D (6 bases). This CDR3 contains 13 residues. Between the trimmed V and J ends, which lost 5 bases and 2 bases, there was a span of 9 bases. Per germline, CDR1 SGHRS and CDR2 YFSETQ. CDR3 loop: CASRDRFTDTQYF. In DNA, the CDR3 is TGCGCCAGCAGGGACAGATTCACAGATACGCAGTATTTT. The entire variable domain, with the rest obtained from reference TRBV5-1 and TRBJ2-3, is as follows: KAGVTQTPRYLIKTRGQQVTLSCSPISGHRSVSWYQQTPGQGLQFLFEYFSETQRNKGNFPGRFSGRQFSNSRSEMNVSTLELGDSALYLCASRDRFTDTQYFGPGTRLTVL.

This clonotype was picked up a small number of times. The V call is TRBV20-1, the J call TRBJ2-1; 10 bases line up with TRBD2. Germline V gene sequence: CDR1 DFQATT, CDR2 SNEGSKA (reference sequence). This CDR3 contains 18 residues. V was clipped by 0 bases and J by 0 bases; unmatched bases: 8. CDR3 amino acids: CSARDPRTSGGSYNEQFF. The CDR3 coding sequence is TGCAGTGCTAGAGATCCCCGGACTAGCGGAGGCTCCTACAATGAGCAGTTCTTC.

V usage is TRBV5-1 and J usage is TRBJ1-4; D may be TRBD1 (6 bases). V lost 4 bases and J lost 6, with 16 bases in between. The V gene's germline CDR1 is SGHRS and CDR2 YFSETQ. The CDR3 covers 15 residues. CDR3 loop: CASSEGGRGHEKLFF. The CDR3 DNA follows: TGCGCCAGCAGCGAGGGTGGCAGGGGTCATGAAAAACTGTTTTTT.

V is TRBV11-2 and J is TRBJ1-2; D may be TRBD1 (5 bases). Looked up from germline, CDR1 is SGHAT and CDR2 is FQNNGV. The CDR3 loop spans 17 amino acids. The ends were cut back, 0 bases at V and 1 base at J, with 15 bases in the middle. For the CDR3, the DNA is TGTGCCAGCAGCTTAGAGCGTTGGGGGGATTATAACTATGGCTACACCTTC. This sequence encodes CASSLERWGDYNYGYTF.

This clonotype showed up just once. V and J are TRBV29-1 and TRBJ2-1; D unclear. The V gene lost 2 bases and the J gene lost 10 bases, with 3 bases spanning the gap. The germline gives CDR1 SQVTM, CDR2 ANQGSEA. There are 9 residues in the CDR3. CDR3 residues: CSVEPEQFF. The CDR3 nucleotides are TGCAGCGTTGAACCGGAGCAGTTCTTC.

The chain recombines TRBV12-3 or TRBV12-4 with TRBJ2-7; D may be TRBD1 (7 bases). CDR3 length: 15 amino acids. Trimming shortened V by 6 bases and J by 3 bases, and 18 bases separated the two germline ends. The chain's CDR3 is CASRGGKGAFYEQYF. CDR3 bases: TGTGCCAGCAGGGGGGGAAAGGGGGCCTTCTACGAGCAGTACTTC.

The chain has TRBV5-1 and TRBJ1-2; D gene ambiguous. CDR3 length: 13 amino acids. CDR1 and CDR2 (germline): SGHRS, YFSETQ. V lost 2 bases to trimming and J lost 9 bases, with 14 bases between them. In DNA form, the CDR3 reads TGCGCCAGCAGCTTTCCTGGACGGTATAGCTACACCTTC. Protein sequence: CASSFPGRYSYTF.

This clonotype was seen only a few times. The chain joins TRBV3-1 to TRBJ1-6; D is perhaps TRBD1 (6 bases). CDR1 and CDR2 (germline): LGHDT, YNNKEL (reference sequence). V gave up 1 base and J gave up 5 bases, with 9 bases separating them. There are 15 residues in the CDR3. The CDR3 protein is CASSQAGVDNSPLHF. The CDR3 nucleotides read TGTGCCAGCAGCCAAGCAGGGGTTGATAATTCACCCCTCCACTTT.

The chain links TRBV6-2 or TRBV6-3 to TRBJ2-3; a weak D match, TRBD2 (6 bases). The germline gives CDR1 MNHEY, CDR2 SVGEGT. V lost 6 bases, J lost 4 bases, and 14 bases lay in between. There are 14 residues in the CDR3. The CDR3 loop reads CASRRDSLPDTQYF. The CDR3 region has the DNA TGTGCCAGCAGACGGGACTCCCTCCCAGATACGCAGTATTTT.

The chain carries TRBV5-5 and TRBJ2-2; 8 bases are a match to TRBD1. CDR1 is SGHKS and CDR2 is YYEKEE in the germline V gene (reference sequence). This CDR3 comprises 15 residues. V dropped 5 bases and J dropped 0; count of bases not matched to a gene: 3. The CDR3 is CASRRDRPNTGELFF. CDR3 DNA sequence: TGTGCCAGCAGGCGGGACAGGCCGAACACCGGGGAGCTGTTTTTT.

The CDR3 here is CASTPSRPDTGELFF. The CDR3 DNA reads TGCGCCAGCACCCCTTCAAGACCAGATACCGGGGAGCTGTTTTTT. This chain uses TRBV10-1 with TRBJ2-2; D is unresolved. The length of the CDR3 is 15 residues. V lost 7 bases to trimming and J lost 5 bases, with 17 bases between them. Looked up from germline, CDR1 is WNHNN and CDR2 is SYGVQD (reference sequence).

In this sample, this clonotype turned up a few times. The chain has TRBV10-3 and TRBJ2-7; D remains unclear. V was shortened by 0 bases and J by 7 bases, with 10 bases between the two germline ends. CDR1 ENHRY and CDR2 SYGVKD come from the germline V gene. CDR3 length: 13 residues. CDR3 DNA sequence: TGTGCCATCAGTGAGTCAACAACTCGGGAGCAGTACTTC. It codes for CAISESTTREQYF.

The rearrangement joins TRBV11-2 to TRBJ2-1; the match to TRBD2 covers 8 bases. Trimming removed 3 bases from V and 6 bases from J; junction bases left unmatched: 4. The CDR3 consists of 14 residues. Germline V lookup: CDR1 SGHAT, CDR2 FQNNGV. CDR3 DNA: TGTGCCAGCAGCTTCGGGGGGGCCGTCAATGAGCAGTTCTTC. It encodes CASSFGGAVNEQFF.

This CDR3 is CASSQEERWEYIQYF. CDR3 nucleotides: TGCGCCAGCAGCCAAGAAGAGAGGTGGGAATACATTCAGTACTTC. The J gene is TRBJ2-4, the V gene TRBV4-3; D gene ambiguous. CDR1 and CDR2 (germline): LGHNA, YSLEER. This CDR3 has 15 residues. Deletions cut 0 bases from V and 8 bases from J, with 14 bases between.

The table lists this clonotype with many counts. The rearrangement links TRBV20-1 to TRBJ2-7; 8 bases fit TRBD2. The CDR3 spans 15 residues. In germline, CDR1 is DFQATT, CDR2 SNEGSKA (reference sequence). V trimming: 6 bases; J trimming: 0 bases; junction bases outside the gene matches: 10. The CDR3 sequence: CSASPGLVVSYEQYF. DNA for the CDR3: TGCAGTGCATCTCCGGGACTAGTAGTCTCCTACGAGCAGTACTTC.

This clonotype appeared a single time. A much larger clone sits a single nucleotide away, making a read error possible. This CDR3 is CARSLGQTFGTEAFF. As DNA, the CDR3 is TGTGCCAGAAGCTTGGGTCAAACCTTCGGGACTGAAGCTTTCTTT. V and J are TRBV5-5 and TRBJ1-1; D is ambiguous. The CDR3 loop spans 15 amino acids. Germline CDR1 and CDR2: SGHKS and YYEKEE (reference sequence).

The chain links TRBV6-1 to TRBJ2-7; TRBD1 agrees at 9 bases. The germline gives CDR1 MNHNS, CDR2 SASEGT. This CDR3 comprises 18 residues. The V segment lost 6 bases and the J segment 3 bases; nucleotides outside the gene matches: 18. The CDR3 DNA sequence: TGTGCCAGCAGCCCACTCAATCCAGGGACAGGGAGGAACTACGAGCAGTACTTC. This sequence encodes CASSPLNPGTGRNYEQYF.

J is TRBJ2-7 and V is TRBV6-5, with a weak D call TRBD1 (6 bases). V lost 2 bases to trimming and J lost 6 bases, with 14 bases between them. Germline-derived CDR1 and CDR2 are MNHEY and SVGAGI. This CDR3 is 14 amino acids long. Here the CDR3 reads CASSYARTEGEQYF. CDR3 in DNA: TGTGCCAGCAGTTACGCGCGGACAGAAGGCGAGCAGTACTTC.

The rearrangement joins TRBV19 to TRBJ2-1, with TRBD1 matching over 8 bases. Germline V lookup: CDR1 LNHDA, CDR2 SQIVND (reference sequence). The trim removed 7 bases at V and 3 bases at J, leaving 14 bases unmatched. The length of the CDR3 is 17 residues. The chain's CDR3 is CASTPGLDRGDYNEQFF. For the CDR3, the DNA is TGTGCCAGTACCCCTGGCCTCGACAGGGGCGACTACAATGAGCAGTTCTTC.